The clone carrying this T cell receptor (beta chain) was detected only a few times. Its antigen remains unidentified. This sample was included in a study of T cell repertoires in cytomegalovirus infection. From the reads, TCRdb called clonotypes with MiXCR, one entry per CDR3 protein. The sample contains around 300,000 distinct CDR3 sequences, less than 25% of which appear only once. The CDR3 is 14 amino acids. Trimming shortened V by 5 bases and J by 0 bases, and 8 bases separated the two germline ends. The receptor's source is a human donor in good health (CMV status not recorded). Some clones in this sample may be carry-over from other donors' samples. This material consisted of cultured PBMCs, taken from culture after CMV antigen stimulation. V gene TRBV12-3 or TRBV12-4 combines with J gene TRBJ1-5, with D possibly TRBD1 on 5 matching bases. The CDR3 bases are TGTGCCAGCAGTGACAGATATAGCAATCAGCCCCAGCATTTT. This sequence encodes CASSDRYSNQPQHF.